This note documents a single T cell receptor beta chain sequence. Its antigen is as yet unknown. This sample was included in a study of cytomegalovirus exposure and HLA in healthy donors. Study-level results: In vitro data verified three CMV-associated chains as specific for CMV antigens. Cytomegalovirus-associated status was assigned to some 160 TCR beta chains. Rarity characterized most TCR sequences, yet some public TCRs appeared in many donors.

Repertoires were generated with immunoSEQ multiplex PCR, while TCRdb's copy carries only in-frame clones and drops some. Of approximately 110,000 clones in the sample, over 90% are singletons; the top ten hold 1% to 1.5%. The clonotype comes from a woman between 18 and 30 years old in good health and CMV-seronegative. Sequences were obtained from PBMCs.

The CDR3 DNA is TGTGCCAGCAGTACCTGGACAGGGCAGAACACTGAAGCTTTCTTT. Its translation is CASSTWTGQNTEAFF. The chain joins TRBV6-5 to TRBJ1-1; 8 bases are a match to TRBD1. Germline values: CDR1 MNHEY, CDR2 SVGAGI. V dropped 5 bases and J dropped 1; count of bases not matched to a gene: 6. The CDR3 extends over 15 amino acids.